This TCR beta chain was captured by sequencing in a study of blood T cell dynamics during melanoma immunotherapy (dated by TCRdb to about 2020). The study in broad terms: The patients had metastatic melanoma and were given first-line pembrolizumab or nivolumab plus ipilimumab as standard of care in the United Kingdom. To find early correlates of response, the study profiled the peripheral T cell receptor repertoires of patients with metastatic melanoma both before and after one cycle of checkpoint inhibitor therapy. A training cohort was formed from consecutive patients, and a further independent group of patients from the same centre was pooled into an external validation set.

Every bulk PBMC sample had a fixed 350 ng of DNA loaded. The immunoSEQ TCRb Assay kit was used according to manufacturer instructions to amplify TCR beta CDR3 sequences from genomic DNA. The KAPA Library Quantification Kit for Illumina platforms was used to quantify pooled libraries by qPCR. Pooled libraries were clustered at roughly 0.55-1.1 pM and sequenced on an Illumina NextSeq 500. Per the authors' processing: Analysis of the TCR data relied on immunoSEQ ANALYZER and the R LymphoSeq package. A rearrangement efficiency score was calculated as productive divided by the sum of productive and non-productive CDR3 sequences. Clonality was measured with the Gini coefficient and diversity with the Renyi index at alpha=1, and both measures were compared pairwise between timepoints within each patient. Clonal relatedness, based on an edit distance of 3, and repertoire similarity, based on the Bhattacharyya coefficient, were both computed in LymphoSeq. Linear discriminant analysis on week-3 changes in clonality and diversity was built with the R MASS and caret packages to classify response. TCRdb re-hosts the immuneACCESS table, in-frame sequences only. Its copies lack some clones; in the studies checked, an unresolved V gene accounts for under half of them, and the cause for the rest is not known. V, J and clone size derive from that table, while D and trimming were established from the DNA sequence. Recorded for this sample are 8,500 to 11,000 clones; around 86% of them occurred a single time. The ten biggest clones cover over 7.5% of the sample.

V ends up 5 bases short and J 5 bases short, with an unmatched junction base count of 4. The CDR3 covers 15 residues, taking in both the cysteine and the phenylalanine. Only the CDR3 region is kept as DNA, spanning 45 bases read in frame from base 1. CDR1 MNHEY and CDR2 SVGAGI were looked up in the germline V gene. A remark on this clone: The antigen this receptor binds is unknown. No base quality information exists; no much larger clone differs at one position.

General conclusions and limits of the study: The study was unable to establish whether the T cell clones driving the repertoire changes were melanoma-specific or instead reflected general immune activation. A bifurcated reorganization of the PBMC repertoire at W3, with increased clonality or increased diversity, was observed in patients who later achieved disease control, unlike in progressors. The relatively small sample size was acknowledged as something that could potentially limit how far the results can be generalized.

Read against the paper, the sample's time point label means: pre-treatment baseline. Blood samples were taken before treatment (T0) and at week 3 (W3), following the first cycle of checkpoint blockade. Except for a couple of patients with rapid clinical progression, response was assessed 12 weeks after the first infusion by RECIST 1.1; disease control meant complete response, partial response or stable disease. Any patient who had received prior systemic cancer treatment, was on concomitant immunosuppressant therapy or had synchronous other active malignancies was excluded. Bulk PBMC and plasma cell-free DNA were both sequenced for TCR beta so that circulating cells and T cell turnover could be tracked. Lymphoprep and SepMate tubes were used to isolate PBMC from blood, and red cell lysis was then performed. QIAamp DNA Blood Mini kits were used to extract DNA from PBMC and from sorted T cell subsets.

This sequence was found in a human donor with melanoma. Material: blood, obtained from a patient treated with checkpoint blockade. The rearranged segments are TRBV6-5 and TRBJ2-5, with 14 middle bases fitting TRBD2. The sequence in DNA is TGTGCCAGCAGTGGGACTAGCGGGAGTTGGGAGACCCAGTACTTC. Protein translation: CASSGTSGSWETQYF.